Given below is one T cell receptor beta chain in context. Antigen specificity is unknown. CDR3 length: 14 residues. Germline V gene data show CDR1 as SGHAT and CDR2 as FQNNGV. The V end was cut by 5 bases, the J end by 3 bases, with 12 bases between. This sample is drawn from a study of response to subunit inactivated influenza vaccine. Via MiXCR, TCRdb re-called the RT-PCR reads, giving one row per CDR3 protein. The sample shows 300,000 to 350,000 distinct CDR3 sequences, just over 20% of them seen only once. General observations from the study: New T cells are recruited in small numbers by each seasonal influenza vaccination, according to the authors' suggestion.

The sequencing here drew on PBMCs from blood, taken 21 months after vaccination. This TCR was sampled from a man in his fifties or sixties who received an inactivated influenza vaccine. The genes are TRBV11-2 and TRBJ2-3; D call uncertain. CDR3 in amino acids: CASSPRPGTDTQYF. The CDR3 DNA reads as TGTGCCAGCAGCCCCCGACCTGGGACAGATACGCAGTATTTT.